This T cell receptor (beta chain) comes out of a study of T-cell reconstitution after alpha-beta-depleted transplantation in children. CDR3 size: 15 residues. Between the trimmed V and J ends, which lost 0 bases and 7 bases, there was a span of 16 bases. Germline V gene lookup returns CDR1 SGHRS and CDR2 YFSETQ. Whole-study findings and limits: One year after transplant, T-cell counts and diversity came mostly from newly produced T cells. The origin of alpha-beta T cells about two months after transplant was reportedly several hundred expanded graft clones. High day-60 TCRbeta diversity in some patients came from surviving recipient T cells and thymic progenitors.

Note on this clonotype: Its antigen is still unknown.

Preparing the TCRbeta library involved the use of unique molecular identifiers. Each CDR3 protein is one row after TCRdb ran MiXCR on the PCR reads. The sample holds a few hundred thousand distinct CDR3 sequences, approximately 10% seen once. This TCR was sampled from a child under two years old with acute myeloid leukemia, due to receive a stem cell transplant. The V and J genes are TRBV5-1 and TRBJ1-2; D gene unclear. The input for sequencing was PBMCs, taken before TCRalphabeta/CD19-depleted stem cell transplant. This CDR3 is CASSLVPGPAGGYTF. CDR3 nucleotide sequence: TGCGCCAGCAGCTTGGTCCCGGGTCCTGCCGGTGGCTACACCTTC.